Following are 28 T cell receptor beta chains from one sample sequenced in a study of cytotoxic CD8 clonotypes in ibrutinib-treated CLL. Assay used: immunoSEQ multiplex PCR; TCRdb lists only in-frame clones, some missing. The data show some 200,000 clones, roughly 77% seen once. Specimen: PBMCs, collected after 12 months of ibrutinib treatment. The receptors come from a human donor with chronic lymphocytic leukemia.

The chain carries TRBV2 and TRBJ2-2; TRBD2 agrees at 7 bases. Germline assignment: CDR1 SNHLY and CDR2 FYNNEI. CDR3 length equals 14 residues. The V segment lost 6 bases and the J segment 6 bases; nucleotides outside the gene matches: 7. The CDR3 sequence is CASRDLAESGELFF. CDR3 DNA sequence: TGTGCCAGCAGGGACCTAGCGGAGTCCGGGGAGCTGTTTTTT.

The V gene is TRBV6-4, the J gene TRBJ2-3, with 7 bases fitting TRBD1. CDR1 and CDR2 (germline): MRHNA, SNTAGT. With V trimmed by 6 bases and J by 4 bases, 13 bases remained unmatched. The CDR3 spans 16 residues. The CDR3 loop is CASRSTDRVVSDTQYF. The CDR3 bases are TGTGCCAGCAGATCCACCGACAGGGTAGTATCAGATACGCAGTATTTT.

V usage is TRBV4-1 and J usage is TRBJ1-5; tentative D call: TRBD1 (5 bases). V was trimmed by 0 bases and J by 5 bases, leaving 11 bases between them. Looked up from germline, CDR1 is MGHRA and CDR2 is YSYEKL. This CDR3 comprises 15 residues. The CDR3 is CASSQDRGGDQPQHF. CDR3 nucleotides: TGCGCCAGCAGCCAAGATAGGGGAGGGGATCAGCCCCAGCATTTT.

In DNA, the CDR3 is TGCAGCGTCCACGGCCGGGGTAGGGCATACGATACCTACGAGCAGTACTTC. Its protein product is CSVHGRGRAYDTYEQYF. The J gene is TRBJ2-7, the V gene TRBV29-1; TRBD2 is a possible D gene (5 bases). The CDR3 spans 17 residues. In germline, CDR1 is SQVTM, CDR2 ANQGSEA. V was shortened by 6 bases and J by 2 bases, with 26 bases between the two germline ends.

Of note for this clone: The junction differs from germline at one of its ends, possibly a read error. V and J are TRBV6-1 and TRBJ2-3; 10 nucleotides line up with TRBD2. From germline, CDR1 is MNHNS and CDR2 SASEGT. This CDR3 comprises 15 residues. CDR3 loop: CASREAGGGADTQYF. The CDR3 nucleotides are TGTGCCAGCAGAGAAGCGGGAGGGGGTGCAGATACGCAGTATTTT.

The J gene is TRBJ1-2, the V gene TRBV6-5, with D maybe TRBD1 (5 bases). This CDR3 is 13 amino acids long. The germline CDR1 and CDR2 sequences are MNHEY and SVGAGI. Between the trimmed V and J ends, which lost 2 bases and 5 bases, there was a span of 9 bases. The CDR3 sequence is CASSYAGRYGYTF. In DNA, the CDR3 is TGTGCCAGCAGTTACGCAGGGCGATATGGCTACACCTTC.

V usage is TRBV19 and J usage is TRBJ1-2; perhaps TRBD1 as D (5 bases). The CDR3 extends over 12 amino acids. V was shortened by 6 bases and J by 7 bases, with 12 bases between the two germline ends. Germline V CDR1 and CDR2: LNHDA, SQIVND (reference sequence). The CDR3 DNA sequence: TGTGCCAGTAGCCCTCTAGGGGTTGGCTACACCTTC. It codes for CASSPLGVGYTF.

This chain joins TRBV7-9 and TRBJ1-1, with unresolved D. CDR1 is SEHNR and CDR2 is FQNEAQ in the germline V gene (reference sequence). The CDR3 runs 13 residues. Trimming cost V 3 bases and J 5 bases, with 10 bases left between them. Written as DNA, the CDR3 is TGTGCCAGCAGCTTTTTGGAGTTTACTGAAGCTTTCTTT. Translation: CASSFLEFTEAFF.

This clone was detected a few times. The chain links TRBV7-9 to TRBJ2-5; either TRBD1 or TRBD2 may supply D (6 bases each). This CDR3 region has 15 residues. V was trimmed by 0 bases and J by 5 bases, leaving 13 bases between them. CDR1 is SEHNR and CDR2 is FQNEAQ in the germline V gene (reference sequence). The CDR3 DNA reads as TGTGCCAGCAGCTTAGCGTACGGGGGCGTGGAGACCCAGTACTTC. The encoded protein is CASSLAYGGVETQYF.

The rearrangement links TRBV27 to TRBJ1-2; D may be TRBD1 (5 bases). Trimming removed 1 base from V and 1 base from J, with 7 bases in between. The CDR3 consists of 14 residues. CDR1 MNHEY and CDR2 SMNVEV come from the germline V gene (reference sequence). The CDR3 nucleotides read TGTGCCAGCAGTTTATTTGACAGTAACTATGGCTACACCTTC. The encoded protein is CASSLFDSNYGYTF.

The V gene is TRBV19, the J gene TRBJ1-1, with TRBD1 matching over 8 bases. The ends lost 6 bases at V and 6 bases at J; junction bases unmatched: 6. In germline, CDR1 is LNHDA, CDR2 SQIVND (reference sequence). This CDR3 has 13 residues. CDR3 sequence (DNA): TGTGCCAGTAGCCGACAGGGGTTGCCTGAAGCTTTCTTT. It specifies CASSRQGLPEAFF.

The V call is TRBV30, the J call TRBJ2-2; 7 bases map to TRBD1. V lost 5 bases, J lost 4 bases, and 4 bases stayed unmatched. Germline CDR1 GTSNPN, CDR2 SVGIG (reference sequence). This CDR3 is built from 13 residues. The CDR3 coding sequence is TGTGCCTGGCCGGACAGGACCACCGGGGAGCTGTTTTTT. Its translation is CAWPDRTTGELFF.

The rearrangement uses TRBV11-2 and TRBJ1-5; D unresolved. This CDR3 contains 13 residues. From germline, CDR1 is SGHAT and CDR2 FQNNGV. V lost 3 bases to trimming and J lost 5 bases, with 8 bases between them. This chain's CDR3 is CASSFSRDQPQHF. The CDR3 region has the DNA TGTGCCAGCAGCTTTTCTCGTGATCAGCCCCAGCATTTT. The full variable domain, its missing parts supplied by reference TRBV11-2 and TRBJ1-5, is EAGVAQSPRYKIIEKRQSVAFWCNPISGHATLYWYQQILGQGPKLLIQFQNNGVVDDSQLPKDRFSAERLKGVDSTLKIQPAKLEDSAVYLCASSFSRDQPQHFGDGTRLSIL.

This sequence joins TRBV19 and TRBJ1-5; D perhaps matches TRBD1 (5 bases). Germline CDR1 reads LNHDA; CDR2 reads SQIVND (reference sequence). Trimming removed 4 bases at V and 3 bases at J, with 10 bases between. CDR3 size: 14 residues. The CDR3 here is CASSTRQNNQPQHF. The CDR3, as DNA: TGTGCCAGTAGTACCAGACAGAACAATCAGCCCCAGCATTTT. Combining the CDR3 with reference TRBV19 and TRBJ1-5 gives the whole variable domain DGGITQSPKYLFRKEGQNVTLSCEQNLNHDAMYWYRQDPGQGLRLIYYSQIVNDFQKGDIAEGYSVSREKKESFPLTVTSAQKNPTAFYLCASSTRQNNQPQHFGDGTRLSIL.

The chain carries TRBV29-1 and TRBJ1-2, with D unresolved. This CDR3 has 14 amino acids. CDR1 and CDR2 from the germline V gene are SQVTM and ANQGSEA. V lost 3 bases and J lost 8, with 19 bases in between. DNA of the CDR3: TGCAGCGTTGACCCCCCCCGCCCCGGGCGGGGCTACACCTTC. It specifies CSVDPPRPGRGYTF. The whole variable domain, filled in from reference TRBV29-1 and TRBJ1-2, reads SAVISQKPSRDICQRGTSLTIQCQVDSQVTMMFWYRQQPGQSLTLIATANQGSEATYESGFVIDKFPISRPNLTFSTLTVSNMSPEDSSIYLCSVDPPRPGRGYTFGSGTRLTVV.

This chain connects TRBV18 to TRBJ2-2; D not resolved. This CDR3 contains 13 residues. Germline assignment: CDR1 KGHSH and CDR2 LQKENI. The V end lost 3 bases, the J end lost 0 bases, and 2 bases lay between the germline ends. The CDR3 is CASSPPNTGELFF. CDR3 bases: TGTGCCAGCTCACCGCCGAACACCGGGGAGCTGTTTTTT.

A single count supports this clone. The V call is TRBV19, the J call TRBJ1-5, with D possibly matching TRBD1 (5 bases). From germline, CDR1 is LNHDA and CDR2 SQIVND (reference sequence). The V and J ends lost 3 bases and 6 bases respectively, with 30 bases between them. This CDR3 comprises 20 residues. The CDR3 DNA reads TGTGCCAGTAGTATCCATGTGGGGTACGTGGGGGTTGGGCGGAGTCAGCCCCAGCATTTT. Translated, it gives CASSIHVGYVGVGRSQPQHF. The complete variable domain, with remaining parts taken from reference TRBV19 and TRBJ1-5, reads DGGITQSPKYLFRKEGQNVTLSCEQNLNHDAMYWYRQDPGQGLRLIYYSQIVNDFQKGDIAEGYSVSREKKESFPLTVTSAQKNPTAFYLCASSIHVGYVGVGRSQPQHFGDGTRLSIL.

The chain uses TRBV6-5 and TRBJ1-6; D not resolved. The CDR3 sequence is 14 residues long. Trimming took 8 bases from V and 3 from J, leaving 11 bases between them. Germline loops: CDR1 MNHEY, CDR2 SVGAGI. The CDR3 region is CASQSGSYNSPLHF. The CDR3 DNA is TGTGCCAGCCAATCCGGGAGCTATAATTCACCCCTCCACTTT.

CDR3 in DNA: TGTGCCTGGAGTGTACAACTGGGAGCGGGAGAAAACATTCAGTACTTC. Protein product: CAWSVQLGAGENIQYF. The chain recombines TRBV30 with TRBJ2-4; TRBD2 aligns across 8 bases. CDR3 length: 16 residues. Germline V gives CDR1 GTSNPN, CDR2 SVGIG (reference sequence). The ends lost 0 bases at V and 5 bases at J; junction bases unmatched: 9.

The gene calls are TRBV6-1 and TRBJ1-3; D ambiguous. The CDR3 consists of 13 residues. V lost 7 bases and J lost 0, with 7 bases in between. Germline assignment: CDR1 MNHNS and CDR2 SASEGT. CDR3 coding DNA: TGTGCCAGCATCCCCGGCTCTGGAAACACCATATATTTT. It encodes CASIPGSGNTIYF.

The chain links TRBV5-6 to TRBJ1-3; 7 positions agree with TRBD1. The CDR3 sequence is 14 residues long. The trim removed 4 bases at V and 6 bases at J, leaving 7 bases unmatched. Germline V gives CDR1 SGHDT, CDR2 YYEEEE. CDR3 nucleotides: TGTGCCAGCAGCATCGACAGGGAAGCAAACACCATATATTTT. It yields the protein CASSIDREANTIYF.

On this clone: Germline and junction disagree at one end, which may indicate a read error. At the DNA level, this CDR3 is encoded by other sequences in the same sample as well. The DNA for the CDR3 is TGCGCCAGCAGTCAGACCGGGACAGGGGTATACGAGCAATACTTC. It is translated as CASSQTGTGVYEQYF. This chain links TRBV4-1 with TRBJ2-7, with TRBD1 matching 10 bases. The germline CDR1 and CDR2 sequences are MGHRA and YSYEKL. This CDR3 is built from 15 residues.

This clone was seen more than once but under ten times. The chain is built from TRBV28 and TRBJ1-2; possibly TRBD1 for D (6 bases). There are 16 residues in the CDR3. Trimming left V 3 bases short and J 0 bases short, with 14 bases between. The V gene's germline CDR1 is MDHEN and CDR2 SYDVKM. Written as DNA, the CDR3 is TGTGCCAGCAGTTTGGCAGGGGCTACCACTAACTATGGCTACACCTTC. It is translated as CASSLAGATTNYGYTF.

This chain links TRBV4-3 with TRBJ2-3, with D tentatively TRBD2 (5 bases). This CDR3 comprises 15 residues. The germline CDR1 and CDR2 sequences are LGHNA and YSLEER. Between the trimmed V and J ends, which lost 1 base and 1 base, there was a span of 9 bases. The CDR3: CASSQGRRGTDTQYF. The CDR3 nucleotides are TGCGCCAGCAGCCAAGGAAGGCGGGGCACAGATACGCAGTATTTT.

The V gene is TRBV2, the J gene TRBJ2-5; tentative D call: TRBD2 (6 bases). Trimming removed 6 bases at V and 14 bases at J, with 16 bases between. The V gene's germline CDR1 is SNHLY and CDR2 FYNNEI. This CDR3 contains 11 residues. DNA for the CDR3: TGTGCCAGCAGGGCGAGTTCCGGGGGTTACTTC. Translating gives CASRASSGGYF.

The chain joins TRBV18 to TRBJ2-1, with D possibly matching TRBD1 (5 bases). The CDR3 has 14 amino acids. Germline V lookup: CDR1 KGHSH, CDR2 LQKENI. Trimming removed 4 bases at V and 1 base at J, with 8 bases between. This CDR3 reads CASSRAGSYNEQFF. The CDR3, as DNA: TGTGCCAGCTCACGGGCAGGGTCCTACAATGAGCAGTTCTTC.

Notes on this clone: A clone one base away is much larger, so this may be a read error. DNA for the CDR3: TGTGCCAGCAGCGCAGGCACTGAAGCTTTCTTT. It translates to CASSAGTEAFF. The V and J genes are TRBV9 and TRBJ1-1; D remains unclear. CDR3 length equals 11 residues. Germline CDR1 is SGDLS and CDR2 is YYNGEE. The germline V and J ends were trimmed by 3 bases and 4 bases, with 4 bases remaining between them.

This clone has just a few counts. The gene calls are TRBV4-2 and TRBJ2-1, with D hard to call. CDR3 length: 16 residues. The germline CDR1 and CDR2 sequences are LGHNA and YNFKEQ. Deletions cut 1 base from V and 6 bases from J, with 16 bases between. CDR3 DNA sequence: TGTGCCAGCAGCCAAGGGTCCGGCCCACCCCCCAATGAGCAGTTCTTC. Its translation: CASSQGSGPPPNEQFF.